The clone carrying this TCR beta chain was counted ten times or more. Its antigen is undetermined. The source of the sample is a study of metastatic and nonmetastatic thyroid tumors. Overall study: It was across blood and tumor or nodule tissue from malignant and benign thyroid patients that repertoires were compared. Whole-study findings and limits: According to reports, the diversity of TCR beta was significantly higher in malignant thyroid tumors than in benign nodules, and this held in both blood and tumor samples.

Treatment of any kind had been given to no patient before thyroid surgery. The CDR3 has 14 residues. The junction had 5 bases not matched to a gene; V was cut back by 1 base and J by 6 bases. CDR1 and CDR2 from the germline V gene are LNHDA and SQIVND (reference sequence). Per the original data handling: What underpinned the distant-metastasis classifier for papillary thyroid cancer was the set of CDR3 differences across clinicopathological groups. TCRdb called clones again from the PCR reads with MiXCR. The V and J calls come from TCRdb's annotation, not from the publication. Here the sample spans some 86,000 clones, under 15% being singletons.

The specimen was tumor tissue. The chain recombines TRBV19 with TRBJ1-2; 7 bases match TRBD1. This clonotype originated in a female donor with papillary thyroid cancer or a benign thyroid nodule (not recorded which). Some clones in this sample may be carry-over from other donors' samples. The CDR3 bases are TGTGCCAGTAGTATAGGTGAGAGGGGGCATGGCTACACCTTC. Its protein is CASSIGERGHGYTF.